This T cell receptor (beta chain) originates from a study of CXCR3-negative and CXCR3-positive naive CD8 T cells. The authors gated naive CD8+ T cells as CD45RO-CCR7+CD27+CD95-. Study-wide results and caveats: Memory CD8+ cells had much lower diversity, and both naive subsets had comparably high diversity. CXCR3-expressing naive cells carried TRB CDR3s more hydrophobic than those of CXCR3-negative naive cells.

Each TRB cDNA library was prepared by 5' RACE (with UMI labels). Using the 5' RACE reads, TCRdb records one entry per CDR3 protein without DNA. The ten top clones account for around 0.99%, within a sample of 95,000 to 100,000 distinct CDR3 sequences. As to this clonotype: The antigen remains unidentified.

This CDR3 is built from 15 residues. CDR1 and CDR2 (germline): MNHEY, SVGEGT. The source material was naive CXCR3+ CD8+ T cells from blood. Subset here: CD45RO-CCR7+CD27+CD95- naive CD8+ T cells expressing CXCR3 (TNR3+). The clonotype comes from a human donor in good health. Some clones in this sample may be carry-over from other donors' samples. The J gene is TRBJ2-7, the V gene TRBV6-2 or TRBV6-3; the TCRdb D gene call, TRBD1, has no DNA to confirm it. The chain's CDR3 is CASSYGFGGPYEQYF.